This TCR beta chain appears in the sequencing data of a study of T cell responses to AZD1222 COVID-19 vaccine. General study points: Vaccination with two AZD1222 doses was followed by a rise in Spike-specific TCR breadth and depth. Nearly half of spike-specific TCRs reportedly target unmutated variant regions.

This CDR3 comprises 16 residues. The V segment lost 7 bases and the J segment 4 bases; nucleotides outside the gene matches: 8. Germline CDR1 and CDR2: SGHRS and YFSETQ. Assay used: immunoSEQ multiplex PCR; TCRdb lists only in-frame clones, some missing. The data show about 130,000 clones, with about 90% seen just once and approximately 18% held by the top ten. This clone was seen just once. The antigen remains unidentified. V and J are TRBV5-1 and TRBJ2-3, with TRBD2 matching 14 bases. Sequenced material: peripheral blood, taken on day 0 of MenACWY control vaccination. This receptor was taken from an adult in good health. The CDR3 DNA follows: TGCGCCAGCTCCGGGACTAGCGGGAGTTTTGCAGATACGCAGTATTTT. It is translated as CASSGTSGSFADTQYF.